These 17 T cell receptor beta chains share one sample of origin, sequenced in a study of T cells in Graves' hyperthyroidism and ophthalmopathy. RNA transcripts gave rise to amplified TCR beta CDR3 regions. First-round RT-PCR of the TCR CDR3 relied on the HTBI primer set. TCRdb used MiXCR to reprocess the multiplex PCR reads, holding one entry per CDR3 protein. The sample comprises around 520,000 distinct CDR3 sequences, around 14% of which are singletons, and about 17% rests with the top ten. The specimen was blood. The receptors derive from a woman in her late teens or twenties with Graves' hyperthyroidism.

This clonotype was observed a few times. The chain combines TRBV6-1 with TRBJ2-5; TRBD2 is a possible D gene (5 bases). The CDR3 totals 15 residues. Germline V CDR1 and CDR2: MNHNS, SASEGT. Deletions cut 2 bases from V and 1 base from J, with 11 bases between. This CDR3 reads CASSEIRLAQETQYF. CDR3 nucleotide sequence: TGTGCCAGCAGTGAAATTCGTCTAGCCCAAGAGACCCAGTACTTC.

This clonotype has a count of ten or more. V and J are TRBV20-1 and TRBJ1-2; the match to TRBD1 covers 9 bases. The J segment lost 6 bases and the V segment lost 0 bases, leaving 5 bases of the junction unmatched. The length of the CDR3 is 14 residues. CDR1 DFQATT and CDR2 SNEGSKA come from the germline V gene (reference sequence). CDR3 bases: TGCAGTGCTAGAGATCTGGGGACAGGGAATGGCTACACCTTC. This translates into CSARDLGTGNGYTF.

This clonotype was detected many times. The chain employs TRBV30 and TRBJ1-1; D unclear. Trimming stripped 8 bases from V and 0 bases from J, with 13 bases between. The CDR3 consists of 13 residues. Germline CDR1 and CDR2: GTSNPN and SVGIG (reference sequence). The CDR3 DNA is TGTGCCCGATCGAGGACTATGAACACTGAAGCTTTCTTT. This encodes CARSRTMNTEAFF.

This clonotype was counted many times. The chain combines TRBV2 with TRBJ1-4, with D perhaps matching TRBD1 (6 bases). This CDR3 comprises 13 residues. CDR1 is SNHLY and CDR2 is FYNNEI in the germline V gene. The germline V and J ends were trimmed by 11 bases and 8 bases, with 18 bases remaining between them. The DNA for the CDR3 is TGTGCCGCAAGCAGGGGATTAGGGGAAAAACTGTTTTTT. Translating gives CAASRGLGEKLFF.

The chain couples TRBV19 to TRBJ1-4; D might be TRBD1 (5 bases). Germline V gene lookup returns CDR1 LNHDA and CDR2 SQIVND (reference sequence). The CDR3 is made up of 15 amino acids. The V end lost 5 bases, the J end lost 7 bases, and 17 bases lay between the germline ends. CDR3: CASSARGSPREKLFF. CDR3 nucleotides: TGTGCCAGTAGTGCGAGGGGCTCGCCGCGTGAAAAACTGTTTTTT.

This clonotype has at least ten counts. The J gene is TRBJ1-6, the V gene TRBV27; TRBD1 aligns across 7 bases. The CDR3 totals 15 residues. The V segment lost 6 bases and the J segment 6 bases; nucleotides outside the gene matches: 8. Germline CDR1 is MNHEY and CDR2 is SMNVEV (reference sequence). For the CDR3, the DNA is TGTGCCAGCAGAGCGATGACAGGGACTAATTCACCCCTCCACTTT. As protein: CASRAMTGTNSPLHF.

This sequence joins TRBV9 and TRBJ2-1; TRBD2 matches 10 bases. With V trimmed by 6 bases and J by 6 bases, 6 bases remained unmatched. There are 14 residues in the CDR3. The V gene's germline CDR1 is SGDLS and CDR2 YYNGEE. CDR3 bases: TGTGCCAGCAATATAGCGGGGGGTGTCAATGAGCAGTTCTTC. It codes for CASNIAGGVNEQFF.

This clonotype was found a few times. The gene calls are TRBV7-9 and TRBJ1-4; possibly TRBD1 for D (5 bases). CDR3 length: 15 residues. The ends were cut back, 5 bases at V and 8 bases at J, with 18 bases in the middle. Germline-derived CDR1 and CDR2 are SEHNR and FQNEAQ (reference sequence). The CDR3 DNA reads as TGTGCCAGCAGCCAATGGGGCCAGGGAGGGGAAAAACTGTTTTTT. As protein: CASSQWGQGGEKLFF.

This clonotype was observed a few times. This rearrangement joins TRBV19 to TRBJ1-5; D is possibly TRBD1 (6 bases). The CDR3 is 15 amino acids. V dropped 3 bases and J dropped 7 bases, with 16 bases sitting between them. Germline lookup yields CDR1 LNHDA and CDR2 SQIVND (reference sequence). Written as DNA, the CDR3 is TGTGCCAGTAGTATCTGGACTCAGGGGCCCCAGCCCCAGCATTTT. Encoded protein: CASSIWTQGPQPQHF.

This clonotype occurred many times. The V and J genes are TRBV6-2 or TRBV6-3 and TRBJ1-2; D gene ambiguous. The ends were cut back, 2 bases at V and 6 bases at J, with 16 bases in the middle. This CDR3 comprises 15 residues. The germline gives CDR1 MNHEY, CDR2 SVGEGT. CDR3 amino acids: CASSYRETATDGYTF. Here the CDR3 DNA reads TGTGCCAGCAGTTACAGGGAGACCGCTACGGATGGCTACACCTTC.

This chain links TRBV24-1 with TRBJ2-1; D is ambiguous. With 2 bases removed from V and 12 bases from J, the gap between germline ends came to 10 bases. CDR1 is KGHDR and CDR2 is SFDVKD in the germline V gene. The CDR3 contains 12 residues. CDR3 region: CATSDYWSRQFF. The CDR3, as DNA: TGTGCCACCAGTGATTACTGGTCAAGGCAGTTCTTC.

This clonotype occurred a few times. The CDR3 coding sequence is TGCGCCAGCAGCTTGGGTGGGGAAAGAACGCAGTATTTT. Protein product: CASSLGGERTQYF. The chain combines TRBV5-1 with TRBJ2-3, with D unresolved. Germline V gene sequence: CDR1 SGHRS, CDR2 YFSETQ. V lost 0 bases to trimming and J lost 9 bases, with 11 bases between them. The CDR3 runs to 13 residues.

This clonotype was picked up a small number of times. V usage is TRBV4-1 and J usage is TRBJ2-3; 13 bases align to TRBD2. Unmatched junction bases numbered 5, after V lost 6 bases and J lost 2 bases. Germline CDR1 and CDR2: MGHRA and YSYEKL. CDR3 size: 16 residues. As DNA, the CDR3 is TGCGCCAGCAGTCTACTAGCGGGAGGGTCCACAGATACGCAGTATTTT. It is translated as CASSLLAGGSTDTQYF.

This clonotype has at least ten counts. The chain carries TRBV27 and TRBJ1-4; 11 bases match TRBD1. The trim removed 0 bases at V and 7 bases at J, leaving 1 base unmatched. The CDR3 has 15 residues. Germline V lookup: CDR1 MNHEY, CDR2 SMNVEV (reference sequence). Written as DNA, the CDR3 is TGTGCCAGCAGTTTATCGGGACAGGGGGGTGAAAAACTGTTTTTT. Protein: CASSLSGQGGEKLFF. Using reference TRBV27 and TRBJ1-4 for the parts outside the CDR3, the full variable domain is EAQVTQNPRYLITVTGKKLTVTCSQNMNHEYMSWYRQDPGLGLRQIYYSMNVEVTDKGDVPEGYKVSRKEKRNFPLILESPSPNQTSLYFCASSLSGQGGEKLFFGSGTQLSVL.

This clonotype has a handful of counts. This rearrangement joins TRBV28 to TRBJ1-2, with TRBD1 identical over 7 bases. V lost 3 bases to trimming and J lost 8 bases; unmatched junction nucleotides: 9. The germline gives CDR1 MDHEN, CDR2 SYDVKM. There are 14 residues in the CDR3. CDR3 DNA sequence: TGTGCCAGCAGTTTGGACAGGATGGGCTGCGGCTACACCTTC. As protein: CASSLDRMGCGYTF.

This clonotype showed up many times. The CDR3 DNA sequence: TGTGCCAGCAGCTCACCCCGGACTAGCGCAAGTCACAATGAGCAGTTCTTC. Its protein product is CASSSPRTSASHNEQFF. The chain couples TRBV7-9 to TRBJ2-1, with 9 bases lining up with TRBD2. V was clipped by 4 bases and J by 5 bases; unmatched bases: 12. In germline, CDR1 is SEHNR, CDR2 FQNEAQ (reference sequence). The CDR3 has 17 residues.

The chain employs TRBV20-1 and TRBJ2-2; D gene unclear. Trimming took 0 bases from V and 7 from J, leaving 9 bases between them. The CDR3 consists of 13 residues. Per the germline V gene, CDR1 is DFQATT and CDR2 is SNEGSKA (reference sequence). Written as DNA, the CDR3 is TGCAGTGCTAGAGATAAGTCGATCGGGGAGCTGTTTTTT. Translation gives CSARDKSIGELFF.